This is a list of T cell receptor beta chains from one sample in a study of post-analysis software for immune sequencing data. TCRdb ran MiXCR on the PCR reads and lists one entry per CDR3 protein. Of approximately 690,000 distinct CDR3 sequences detected, approximately 59% appear once; the ten largest clones hold around 11%. Sequencing was carried out using blood. Receptors originate from a girl aged 2-10 years with multiple sclerosis. The conserved cysteine and the conserved F or W are not part of the CDR3 here. Clone size appears in some rows only: once, few, many, or a class for an expanded clone.

clone_size j_call v_call cdr3_aa
. TRBJ2-1 TRBV29-1 SVDLGRDRFNNEQF
. TRBJ2-1 TRBV3-1 ASSQPLVGETQF
. TRBJ2-5 TRBV5-1 ASSLNLGQGQY
few TRBJ2-3 TRBV7-2 ASSLGRQGGHTQY
. . TRBV4-1 ASSQGGQGSSHEQY
few TRBJ2-5 TRBV7-9 ASSLQGDETQY
. TRBJ1-2 TRBV30 AWIGQGISGYT
. TRBJ1-2 TRBV4-3 ASSPGQGAVGYT
. TRBJ2-1 TRBV2 ASSTPGQGGMAYNEQF
few TRBJ2-1 TRBV30 AWSVRTGNYNEQF
few TRBJ2-3 TRBV29-1 SVEGEGTQY
. TRBJ1-2 TRBV2 ARNAFGAYGYT
. TRBJ1-1 TRBV4-2 ASSQGSGPLAMNTEAF
. TRBJ2-1 TRBV12-3/TRBV12-4 ASASTNEQF
. TRBJ1-1 TRBV29-1 SVERGETEAF
. TRBJ2-7 TRBV7-9 ASTYTGEEQY
few TRBJ1-4 TRBV20-1 SARLTGSPNEKLF
. TRBJ2-7 TRBV4-1 ASSQGFGYEQY
. TRBJ2-3 TRBV14 ASSPRLARSTDTQY
. TRBJ1-5 TRBV6-5 ASTRTDGGQPQH
. TRBJ2-5 TRBV7-2 ASSQAPTETQY
. TRBJ1-6 TRBV6-5 ASSYQTPGHSTTPFNSPPH
few TRBJ2-3 TRBV9 ASSVDPRGGLTDTQY
few TRBJ2-5 TRBV11-2 ASRPGTSGGEETQY
. TRBJ2-1 TRBV5-1 ASSLGPGRNEQF
many TRBJ1-2 TRBV6-5 ASSLTANYGYT
. TRBJ2-3 TRBV7-9 ASSSVVAGVTDTQY
once TRBJ2-1 TRBV29-1 SVGQAGGPSYNEQF
. TRBJ2-1 TRBV4-2 ASSQDMSGGASNRF
. TRBJ2-3 TRBV13 ASSLPPGSGSDTQY
once TRBJ2-1 TRBV11-3 ASSLRDYNEQF
few TRBJ1-2 TRBV29-1 SVRQGDYGYT
. TRBJ1-2 TRBV6-6 ASSYSRRERSYGYT
. TRBJ1-5 TRBV12-3/TRBV12-4 ASSLSGGAAQPQH
. TRBJ2-1 TRBV3-1 ASSQVSRPLNEQF
few TRBJ2-3 TRBV29-1 SVAGGGVGSTDTQY
. TRBJ2-7 TRBV6-6 ASSYTNSGEQY
. TRBJ2-4 TRBV27 ASKSLAGHLAKNIQY
. TRBJ2-5 TRBV4-1 ASSRLAGVGRETQY
. TRBJ2-5 TRBV28 ASSSRGRAETQY
few TRBJ1-1 TRBV5-1 ASSWDDRATEAF
. TRBJ2-5 TRBV12-3/TRBV12-4 ASSQTGNRQETQY
. TRBJ1-2 TRBV12-3/TRBV12-4 ASTPTGVTDYT
. TRBJ1-1 TRBV29-1 SVPGQTNTEAF
few TRBJ1-1 TRBV13 ASSLGPVTEAF
. TRBJ2-5 TRBV6-5 ASSRRGSLETQY
. . TRBV7-9 ASSFAGQGIHEQY
. TRBJ2-1 TRBV7-9 ASSLASRLYNEQF